This TCR beta chain came from a study of T cell repertoires in cytomegalovirus infection. TCRdb reprocessed the reads with MiXCR, giving one entry per CDR3 protein. The sample yields about 74,000 distinct CDR3 sequences, about 26% seen once. General study points: Across the ex vivo response, the dominant clonotypes were HLA-C-restricted CMV-specific TCR beta clonotypes. Accumulated public TCR beta family frequency recognized individuals carrying CMV together with the relevant HLA.

This clonotype was found a few times. The antigen is undetermined. V gave up 3 bases and J gave up 5 bases, with 1 base separating them. This CDR3 is 11 amino acids long. Sample: CD8+ T cells from cultured PBMCs, taken from culture after CMV antigen stimulation. V gene TRBV12-3 or TRBV12-4 combines with J gene TRBJ2-2, with unresolved D. The sequence was obtained from a human donor in good health (CMV status not recorded). Some clones in this sample may be carry-over from other donors' samples. CDR3 DNA: TGTGCCAGCAGTTTTACCGGGGAGCTGTTTTTT. Encoded protein: CASSFTGELFF.